The sequence of this T cell receptor (beta chain) was determined in a study of monozygotic twins with inflammatory bowel disease. Study findings and constraints: No single strong signal or clonotype associated with IBD was supported.

After skipping T cell sorting, the authors isolated total RNA from whole blood. As to this clonotype: Its antigen is as yet unknown.

The authors made each sample's cDNA in eight separate reactions. The unique tags termed UMIs, each holding a 6-nucleotide sample barcode, were added by means of template switching. Each CDR3 protein gets one entry in TCRdb, which reprocessed the 5' RACE reads and gives no DNA. Its listing shows approximately 400,000 distinct CDR3 sequences. CDR3 length equals 14 residues. CDR1 is SGHVS and CDR2 is FQNEAQ in the germline V gene. The chain links TRBV7-8 to TRBJ1-5; TCRdb returns TRBD1, unconfirmable since there is no DNA. This sequence originates from a human donor with ulcerative colitis or Crohn's disease, or a healthy co-twin of an affected twin (not recorded which). Sequencing used blood. The CDR3 reads CASSLGQLVGPQHF.